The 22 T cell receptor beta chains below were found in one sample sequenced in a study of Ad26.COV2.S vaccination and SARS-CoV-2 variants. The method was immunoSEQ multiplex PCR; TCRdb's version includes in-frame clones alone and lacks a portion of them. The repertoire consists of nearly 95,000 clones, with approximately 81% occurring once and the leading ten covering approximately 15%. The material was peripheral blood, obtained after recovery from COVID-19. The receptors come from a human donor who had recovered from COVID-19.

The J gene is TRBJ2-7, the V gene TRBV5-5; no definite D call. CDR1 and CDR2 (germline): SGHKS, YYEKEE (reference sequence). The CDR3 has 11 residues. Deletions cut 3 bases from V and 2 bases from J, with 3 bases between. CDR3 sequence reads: CASSSTYEQYF. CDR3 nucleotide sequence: TGTGCCAGCAGCTCAACCTACGAGCAGTACTTC.

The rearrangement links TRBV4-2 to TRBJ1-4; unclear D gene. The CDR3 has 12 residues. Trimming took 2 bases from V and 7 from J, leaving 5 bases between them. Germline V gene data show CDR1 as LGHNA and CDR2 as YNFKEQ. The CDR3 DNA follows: TGTGCCAGCAGCCAACTCGGTGAAAAACTGTTTTTT. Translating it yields CASSQLGEKLFF.

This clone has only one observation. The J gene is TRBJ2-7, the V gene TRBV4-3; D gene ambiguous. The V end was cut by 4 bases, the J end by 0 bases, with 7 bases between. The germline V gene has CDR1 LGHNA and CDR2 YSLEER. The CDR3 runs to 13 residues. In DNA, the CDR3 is TGCGCCAGCAGCCGCGCCGTCTCCTACGAGCAGTACTTC. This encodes CASSRAVSYEQYF.

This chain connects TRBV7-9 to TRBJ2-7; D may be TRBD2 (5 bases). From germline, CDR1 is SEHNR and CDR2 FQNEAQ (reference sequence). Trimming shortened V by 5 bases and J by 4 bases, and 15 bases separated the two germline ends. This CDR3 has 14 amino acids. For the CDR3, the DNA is TGTGCCAGCAGCCGCCTTAGCGACCGATACGAGCAGTACTTC. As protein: CASSRLSDRYEQYF.

CDR3 amino acids: CASSGQGANTEAFF. The CDR3 DNA reads as TGTGCCAGCAGCGGACAGGGAGCGAACACTGAAGCTTTCTTT. The chain uses TRBV7-9 and TRBJ1-1, with 8 bases that match TRBD1. Germline V gene data show CDR1 as SEHNR and CDR2 as FQNEAQ (reference sequence). With V trimmed by 5 bases and J by 1 base, 3 bases remained unmatched. CDR3 size: 14 residues.

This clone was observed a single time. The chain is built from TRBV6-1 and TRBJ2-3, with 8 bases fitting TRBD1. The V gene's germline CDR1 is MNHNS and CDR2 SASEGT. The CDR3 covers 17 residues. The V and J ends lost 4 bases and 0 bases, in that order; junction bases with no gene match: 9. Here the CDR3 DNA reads TGTGCCAGCAGTGTAACAATCCAGGGGGCTAGCACAGATACGCAGTATTTT. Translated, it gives CASSVTIQGASTDTQYF.

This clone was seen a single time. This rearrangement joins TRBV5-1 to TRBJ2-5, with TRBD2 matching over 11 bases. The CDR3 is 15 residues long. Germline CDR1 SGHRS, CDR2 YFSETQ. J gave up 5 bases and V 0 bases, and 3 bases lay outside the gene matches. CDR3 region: CASSLVPSGRETQYF. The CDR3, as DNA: TGCGCCAGCAGCTTGGTTCCTAGCGGGAGGGAGACCCAGTACTTC.

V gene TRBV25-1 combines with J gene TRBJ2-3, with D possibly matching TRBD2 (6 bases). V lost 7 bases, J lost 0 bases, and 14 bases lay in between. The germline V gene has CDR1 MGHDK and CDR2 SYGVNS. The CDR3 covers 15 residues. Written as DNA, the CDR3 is TGTGCCAGCAATAGCGGCGGTTCGAGCACAGATACGCAGTATTTT. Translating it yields CASNSGGSSTDTQYF.

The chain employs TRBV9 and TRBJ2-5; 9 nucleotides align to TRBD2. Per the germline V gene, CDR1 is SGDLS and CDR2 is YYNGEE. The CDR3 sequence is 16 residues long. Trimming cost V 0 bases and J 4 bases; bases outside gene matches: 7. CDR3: CASSVEAGGRGETQYF. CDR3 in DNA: TGTGCCAGCAGCGTAGAAGCGGGAGGAAGAGGAGAGACCCAGTACTTC.

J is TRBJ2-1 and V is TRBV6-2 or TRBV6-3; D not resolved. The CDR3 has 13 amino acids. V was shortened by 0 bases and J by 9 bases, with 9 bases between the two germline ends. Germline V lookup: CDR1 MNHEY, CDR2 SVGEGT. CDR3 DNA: TGTGCCAGCAGTTACTCGTTAGTCCGTGAGCAGTTCTTC. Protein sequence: CASSYSLVREQFF.

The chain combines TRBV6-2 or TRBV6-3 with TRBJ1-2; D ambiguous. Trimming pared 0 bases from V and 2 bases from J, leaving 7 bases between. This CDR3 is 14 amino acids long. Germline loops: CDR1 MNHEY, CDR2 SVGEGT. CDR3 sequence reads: CASSYSSENYGYTF. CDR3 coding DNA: TGTGCCAGCAGTTACTCATCCGAGAACTATGGCTACACCTTC.

The CDR3 region has the DNA TGTGCCAGCAGTCCCCCCTCCTACGAGCAGTACTTC. Translating gives CASSPPSYEQYF. The V gene is TRBV27, the J gene TRBJ2-7, with D unclear. With 5 bases removed from V and 0 bases from J, the gap between germline ends came to 5 bases. CDR3 length: 12 amino acids. From germline, CDR1 is MNHEY and CDR2 SMNVEV (reference sequence).

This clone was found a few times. Here the CDR3 DNA reads TGTGCCAGCAGCCCAGGAGGGCCAGTCGGGTTCTTC. Amino acids: CASSPGGPVGFF. This sequence joins TRBV7-9 and TRBJ2-1; TRBD2 might be the D (6 bases). This CDR3 is 12 amino acids long. Trimming pared 5 bases from V and 15 bases from J, leaving 17 bases between. Germline CDR1 reads SEHNR; CDR2 reads FQNEAQ (reference sequence).

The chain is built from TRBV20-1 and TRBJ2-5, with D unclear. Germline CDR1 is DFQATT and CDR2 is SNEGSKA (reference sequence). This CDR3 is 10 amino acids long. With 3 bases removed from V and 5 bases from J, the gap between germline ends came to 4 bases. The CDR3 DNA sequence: TGCAGTGCTAGTAAGGAGACCCAGTACTTC. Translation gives CSASKETQYF.

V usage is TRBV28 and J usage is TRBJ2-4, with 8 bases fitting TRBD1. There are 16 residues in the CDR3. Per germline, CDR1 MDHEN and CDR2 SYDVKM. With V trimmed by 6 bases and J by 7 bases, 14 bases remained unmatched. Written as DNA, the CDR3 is TGTGCCAGCAGCGGGAAATTCGCCCGGGACAGGAACATTCAGTACTTC. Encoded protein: CASSGKFARDRNIQYF.

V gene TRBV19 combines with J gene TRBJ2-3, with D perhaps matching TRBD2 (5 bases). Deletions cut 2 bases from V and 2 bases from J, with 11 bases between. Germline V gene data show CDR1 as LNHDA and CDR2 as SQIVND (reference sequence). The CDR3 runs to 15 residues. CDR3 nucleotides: TGTGCCAGTAGTATAAGCGGTTCGTTCACAGATACGCAGTATTTT. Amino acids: CASSISGSFTDTQYF.

The CDR3 coding sequence is TGTGCCAGCCGCCCGGATCAGCGAGATACGCAGTATTTT. Encoded protein: CASRPDQRDTQYF. The genes are TRBV7-9 and TRBJ2-3; D gene uncertain. The CDR3 has 13 residues. Germline V gene data show CDR1 as SEHNR and CDR2 as FQNEAQ (reference sequence). V was pared by 8 bases and J by 5 bases, with 14 bases between.

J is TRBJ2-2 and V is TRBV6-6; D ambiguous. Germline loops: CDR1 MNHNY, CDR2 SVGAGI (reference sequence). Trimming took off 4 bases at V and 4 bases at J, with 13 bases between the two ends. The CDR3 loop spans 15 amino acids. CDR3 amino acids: CASSFGAESTGELFF. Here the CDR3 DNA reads TGTGCCAGCAGTTTCGGTGCGGAAAGCACCGGGGAGCTGTTTTTT.

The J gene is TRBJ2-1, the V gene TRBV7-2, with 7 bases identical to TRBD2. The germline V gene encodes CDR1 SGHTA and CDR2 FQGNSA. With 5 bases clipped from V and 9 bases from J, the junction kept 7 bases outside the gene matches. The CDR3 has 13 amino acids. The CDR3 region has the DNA TGTGCCAGCAGCCTCCGACTAGCAGGTGAGCAGTTCTTC. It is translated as CASSLRLAGEQFF. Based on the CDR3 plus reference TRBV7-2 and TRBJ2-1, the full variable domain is GAGVSQSPSNKVTEKGKDVELRCDPISGHTALYWYRQSLGQGLEFLIYFQGNSAPDKSGLPSDRFSAERTGGSVSTLTIQRTQQEDSAVYLCASSLRLAGEQFFGPGTRLTVL.

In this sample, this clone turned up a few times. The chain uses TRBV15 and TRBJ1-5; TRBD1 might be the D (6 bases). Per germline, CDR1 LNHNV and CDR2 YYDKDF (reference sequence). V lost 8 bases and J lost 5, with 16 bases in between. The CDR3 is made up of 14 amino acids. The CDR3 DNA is TGTGCCACCGGACAGCCGTCAATCGATCAGCCCCAGCATTTT. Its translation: CATGQPSIDQPQHF.

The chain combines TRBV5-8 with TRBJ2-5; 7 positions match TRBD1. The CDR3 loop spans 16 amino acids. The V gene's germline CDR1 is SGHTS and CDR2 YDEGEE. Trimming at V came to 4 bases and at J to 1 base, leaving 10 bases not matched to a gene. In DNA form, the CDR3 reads TGTGCCAGCAGCCCCAGTTTCAGGGGGTTCCAAGAGACCCAGTACTTC. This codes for CASSPSFRGFQETQYF.

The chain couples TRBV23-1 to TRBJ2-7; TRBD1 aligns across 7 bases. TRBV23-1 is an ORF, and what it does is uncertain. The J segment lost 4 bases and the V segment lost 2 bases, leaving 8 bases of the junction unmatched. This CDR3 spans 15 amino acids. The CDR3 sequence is CASSQRIGGCYEQYF. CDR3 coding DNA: TGCGCCAGCAGTCAAAGGATAGGGGGCTGTTACGAGCAGTACTTC.